This entry concerns a single T cell receptor (beta chain). The data originate from a study of beta chain features in type 1 diabetes. As every portion of the isolated RNA was reverse transcribed, the sequencing read expressed TCRB transcripts. This table comes from immunoSEQ multiplex PCR, and its TCRdb copy is limited to in-frame clones, with some not included. The sample consists of under 950,000 clones, under 20% of them appearing once. CDR3 size: 15 residues. V was clipped by 1 base and J by 6 bases; unmatched bases: 2. Germline assignment: CDR1 SGHAT and CDR2 FQNNGV. This receptor was identified in a woman aged 18-29 years in good health. The sample taken for sequencing was naive CD4+ T cells from blood. J is TRBJ2-1 and V is TRBV11-2; 11 bases line up with TRBD2. The CDR3 reads CASSLVTSGSNEQFF. The CDR3 DNA follows: TGTGCCAGCAGCTTAGTAACTAGCGGGAGCAATGAGCAGTTCTTC.